The following is a T cell receptor (beta chain) sequence with its context. Other DNA variants within this sample encode the same CDR3. This CDR3 region has 14 residues. With V trimmed by 3 bases and J by 4 bases, 2 bases remained unmatched. Per germline, CDR1 KGHSH and CDR2 LQKENI. Participant age was roughly 18 to 100 years, and participants resided in about two dozen US areas. As originally analysed: Amplification of reference gene primers was used by the study to estimate nucleated cell counts. Using immunoSEQ multiplex PCR, the repertoire was profiled, and TCRdb retains in-frame clones only, with some absent. V and J calls and clone size are copied from that table; D and trimming were computed from the DNA. The sample has around 260,000 clones, around 80% seen once. This record belongs to a study of blood T cell repertoires in COVID-19. As for the study in general: Samples of COVID-19 (acute and convalescent) were obtained from the United States, Italy and Spain.

The gene calls are TRBV18 and TRBJ2-1, with 8 bases matching TRBD1. Sequencing was carried out using PBMCs or T cells enriched from blood (not recorded which). The receptor was derived from a man aged 25 to 40 with acute COVID-19. For the CDR3, the DNA is TGTGCCAGCTCACCGGGGACAGGATACAATGAGCAGTTCTTC. This encodes CASSPGTGYNEQFF.